This passage covers 28 T cell receptor beta chains from one sample sequenced in a study of OX40 agonist ivuxolimab in advanced cancers. Sequenced by immunoSEQ multiplex PCR; TCRdb stores in-frame clones only, minus some. Of under 150,000 clones listed, 75% to 90% are singletons. The input for sequencing was CD4+ or CD8+ T cells sorted from blood, taken in a trial of the OX40 agonist ivuxolimab. Receptors originate from an adult with an advanced solid tumor such as melanoma, head and neck, liver or kidney cancer.

V gene TRBV7-2 combines with J gene TRBJ2-2; 13 positions match TRBD2. V shed 8 bases and J 6 bases; nucleotides not matched to a gene: 3. The CDR3 covers 14 residues. Germline CDR1 is SGHTA and CDR2 is FQGNSA. CDR3 region: CASRLAGGAGELFF. The CDR3 DNA reads as TGTGCCAGCCGACTAGCGGGGGGCGCCGGGGAGCTGTTTTTT.

This chain uses TRBV19 with TRBJ2-3; D gene ambiguous. Trimming pared 5 bases from V and 6 bases from J, leaving 12 bases between. Germline assignment: CDR1 LNHDA and CDR2 SQIVND (reference sequence). There are 13 residues in the CDR3. The CDR3 region has the DNA TGTGCCAGTAGTGGCACAGCCAGGGATACGCAGTATTTT. This sequence encodes CASSGTARDTQYF.

The chain is built from TRBV19 and TRBJ1-2; 8 positions match TRBD1. V gave up 9 bases and J gave up 2 bases; unmatched junction bases: 5. The CDR3 runs 13 residues. Germline assignment: CDR1 LNHDA and CDR2 SQIVND (reference sequence). CDR3 amino acids: CASTNRGNYGYTF. The CDR3 coding sequence is TGTGCCAGCACCAACAGGGGGAACTATGGCTACACCTTC.

The chain is built from TRBV6-1 and TRBJ2-7; unclear D gene. CDR1 MNHNS and CDR2 SASEGT come from the germline V gene. V was clipped by 2 bases and J by 4 bases, with 9 bases between them. CDR3 size: 13 residues. CDR3 protein: CASSELGAYEQYF. As DNA, the CDR3 is TGTGCCAGCAGTGAACTAGGAGCTTACGAGCAGTACTTC.

This chain uses TRBV27 with TRBJ2-2; 8 nucleotides agree with TRBD2. V gave up 2 bases and J gave up 6 bases; unmatched junction bases: 8. The length of the CDR3 is 16 residues. Germline assignment: CDR1 MNHEY and CDR2 SMNVEV (reference sequence). CDR3 sequence reads: CASSLGGLVDAGELFF. DNA for the CDR3: TGTGCCAGCAGTTTAGGGGGACTAGTTGACGCCGGGGAGCTGTTTTTT.

The rearrangement joins TRBV19 to TRBJ2-1, with TRBD1 matching 9 bases. The CDR3 consists of 14 residues. Losses at the gene ends were 5 bases for V and 7 bases for J; bases not matched to a gene: 6. In germline, CDR1 is LNHDA, CDR2 SQIVND (reference sequence). CDR3 sequence reads: CASSGTGGRNEQFF. The DNA for the CDR3 is TGTGCCAGTAGTGGAACAGGGGGCAGGAATGAGCAGTTCTTC.

This clone has just one count. The V call is TRBV18, the J call TRBJ2-5; D is unclear. The CDR3 spans 12 residues. Per the germline V gene, CDR1 is KGHSH and CDR2 is LQKENI. Deletions cut 2 bases from V and 7 bases from J, with 8 bases between. CDR3 loop: CASSPSEGTQYF. CDR3 in DNA: TGTGCCAGCTCACCATCTGAAGGGACCCAGTACTTC.

The chain is built from TRBV7-8 and TRBJ2-7, with D possibly being TRBD2 (5 bases). CDR1 SGHVS and CDR2 FQNEAQ come from the germline V gene. This CDR3 has 15 residues. Trimming pared 5 bases from V and 3 bases from J, leaving 17 bases between. CDR3 amino acids: CASSPARAAIYEQYF. In DNA, the CDR3 is TGTGCCAGCAGCCCCGCCAGAGCGGCGATCTACGAGCAGTACTTC.

The rearrangement joins TRBV18 to TRBJ2-7; D remains unclear. Between the trimmed V and J ends, which lost 1 base and 3 bases, there was a span of 13 bases. Germline lookup yields CDR1 KGHSH and CDR2 LQKENI. The CDR3 sequence is 15 residues long. CDR3 sequence reads: CASSPHDLGGYEQYF. The CDR3 nucleotides are TGTGCCAGCTCACCACACGACCTCGGCGGCTACGAGCAGTACTTC.

The rearrangement uses TRBV30 and TRBJ1-5; D uncertain. Trimming removed 2 bases from V and 6 bases from J, with 14 bases in between. Germline CDR1 is GTSNPN and CDR2 is SVGIG (reference sequence). The CDR3 runs to 14 residues. The CDR3 DNA sequence: TGTGCCTGGAGTACCCGGCAGGCCCCTCAGCCCCAGCATTTT. It yields the protein CAWSTRQAPQPQHF.

The gene calls are TRBV4-3 and TRBJ1-1, with D maybe TRBD1 (6 bases). Germline CDR1 LGHNA, CDR2 YSLEER. The CDR3 contains 13 residues. V dropped 0 bases and J dropped 11 bases, with 13 bases sitting between them. DNA for the CDR3: TGCGCCAGCAGCCAAGAACGGGGGGCGGTCGCTTTCTTT. This encodes CASSQERGAVAFF.

The table lists this clone with a count of one. The chain carries TRBV11-1 and TRBJ2-7; 9 positions match TRBD1. The CDR3 runs 15 residues. With 5 bases clipped from V and 2 bases from J, the junction kept 7 bases outside the gene matches. The germline gives CDR1 SGHAT, CDR2 FQDESV (reference sequence). The DNA for the CDR3 is TGTGCCAGCAGCACGGGGACAGGGAGCACCTACGAGCAGTACTTC. It specifies CASSTGTGSTYEQYF. Combining the CDR3 with reference TRBV11-1 and TRBJ2-7 gives the whole variable domain EAEVAQSPRYKITEKSQAVAFWCDPISGHATLYWYRQILGQGPELLVQFQDESVVDDSQLPKDRFSAERLKGVDSTLKIQPAELGDSAMYLCASSTGTGSTYEQYFGPGTRLTVT.

This sequence joins TRBV5-8 and TRBJ2-1, with D hard to call. This CDR3 has 14 residues. The germline V gene has CDR1 SGHTS and CDR2 YDEGEE. Trimming removed 6 bases at V and 8 bases at J, with 18 bases between. The CDR3 DNA is TGTGCCAGCACCCTTGGAAGGTTATTCGATGAGCAGTTCTTC. This gives the protein CASTLGRLFDEQFF.

This chain joins TRBV2 and TRBJ1-3; weak D call: TRBD1 (5 bases). Germline CDR1 and CDR2: SNHLY and FYNNEI. V was cut by 2 bases and J by 2 bases, with 10 bases left in between. This CDR3 region has 15 residues. The CDR3 sequence: CASSESRAPGNTIYF. CDR3 in DNA: TGTGCCAGCAGTGAAAGCAGGGCTCCTGGAAACACCATATATTTT.

The J gene is TRBJ2-2, the V gene TRBV7-2; no firm D call. The germline CDR1 and CDR2 sequences are SGHTA and FQGNSA. Trimming took 1 base from V and 5 from J, leaving 11 bases between them. CDR3 length: 15 residues. The CDR3 sequence is CASSLGVRRTGELFF. The CDR3 DNA reads as TGTGCCAGCAGCTTAGGGGTCCGCAGGACCGGGGAGCTGTTTTTT.

About this clone: This CDR3 is also generated by other DNA sequences in the sample. V usage is TRBV7-9 and J usage is TRBJ1-5; D is undetermined. The CDR3 extends over 13 amino acids. From germline, CDR1 is SEHNR and CDR2 FQNEAQ (reference sequence). The germline V and J ends were trimmed by 3 bases and 4 bases, with 7 bases remaining between them. The CDR3 protein is CASSLAANQPQHF. DNA for the CDR3: TGTGCCAGCAGCTTGGCGGCTAATCAGCCCCAGCATTTT.

This rearrangement joins TRBV6-4 to TRBJ2-1; weak D call: TRBD1 (6 bases). Germline V gives CDR1 MRHNA, CDR2 SNTAGT. This CDR3 has 13 amino acids. Trimming shortened V by 4 bases and J by 3 bases, and 7 bases separated the two germline ends. The CDR3 region is CASSAQGYNEQFF. The DNA for the CDR3 is TGTGCCAGCAGTGCACAGGGCTACAATGAGCAGTTCTTC.

This clone was seen once. The junction and the germline gene differ at one end; a read error may be behind it. Distinct nucleotide sequences in the sample also encode this CDR3. V usage is TRBV7-2 and J usage is TRBJ2-1, with 9 nucleotides matching TRBD1. Germline lookup yields CDR1 SGHTA and CDR2 FQGNSA. The CDR3 extends over 13 amino acids. The CDR3 nucleotides read TGTGCCAGCAGCCGGCCGGACAGGGGATTTGATGTCTTC. It encodes CASSRPDRGFDVF. Drawing the rest from reference TRBV7-2 and TRBJ2-1, the complete variable domain is GAGVSQSPSNKVTEKGKDVELRCDPISGHTALYWYRQSLGQGLEFLIYFQGNSAPDKSGLPSDRFSAERTGGSVSTLTIQRTQQEDSAVYLCASSRPDRGFDVFGPGTRLTVL.

The chain couples TRBV28 to TRBJ2-2; D call uncertain. Trimming removed 7 bases from V and 0 bases from J, with 15 bases in between. CDR3 length equals 16 residues. The germline V gene encodes CDR1 MDHEN and CDR2 SYDVKM. The CDR3 nucleotides are TGTGCCAGCACCCAAGTCGTGCCCGCGAACACCGGGGAGCTGTTTTTT. The encoded protein is CASTQVVPANTGELFF.

The rearrangement uses TRBV27 and TRBJ2-7; 8 nucleotides agree with TRBD1. The germline V gene has CDR1 MNHEY and CDR2 SMNVEV (reference sequence). V lost 2 bases to trimming and J lost 4 bases; unmatched junction nucleotides: 4. CDR3 length: 14 residues. As DNA, the CDR3 is TGTGCCAGCAGTTTAGGGACAGGTCCATACGAGCAGTACTTC. Amino acids: CASSLGTGPYEQYF.

The chain recombines TRBV7-9 with TRBJ2-3, with 7 bases aligning to TRBD2. V shed 5 bases and J 2 bases; nucleotides not matched to a gene: 13. This CDR3 comprises 17 residues. Germline V gene sequence: CDR1 SEHNR, CDR2 FQNEAQ (reference sequence). CDR3 residues: CASSAGTTALLTDTQYF. In DNA form, the CDR3 reads TGTGCCAGCAGCGCCGGGACTACAGCCCTCCTCACAGATACGCAGTATTTT.

This chain links TRBV7-2 with TRBJ2-2; TRBD2 matches at 14 bases. The CDR3 runs 16 residues. Germline loops: CDR1 SGHTA, CDR2 FQGNSA. With 4 bases clipped from V and 6 bases from J, the junction kept 4 bases outside the gene matches. The CDR3 bases are TGTGCCAGCAGCTATCGGACTAGCGGGGGGTCCGGGGAGCTGTTTTTT. It is translated as CASSYRTSGGSGELFF. Looking up the rest from reference TRBV7-2 and TRBJ2-2 gives the full variable domain: GAGVSQSPSNKVTEKGKDVELRCDPISGHTALYWYRQSLGQGLEFLIYFQGNSAPDKSGLPSDRFSAERTGGSVSTLTIQRTQQEDSAVYLCASSYRTSGGSGELFFGEGSRLTVL.

The chain links TRBV4-1 to TRBJ1-2, with 7 bases aligning to TRBD1. This CDR3 is 15 amino acids long. Unmatched junction bases numbered 11, after V lost 4 bases and J lost 6 bases. Germline lookup yields CDR1 MGHRA and CDR2 YSYEKL. CDR3 in DNA: TGCGCCAGCAGCCGCACGACAGGGATGCGCGATGGCTACACCTTC. Translated, it gives CASSRTTGMRDGYTF.

The chain couples TRBV29-1 to TRBJ1-2, with TRBD1 as a possible D gene (6 bases). Per the germline V gene, CDR1 is SQVTM and CDR2 is ANQGSEA. This CDR3 spans 13 amino acids. V was pared by 3 bases and J by 4 bases, with 12 bases between. CDR3: CSVDTGRPYGYTF. As DNA, the CDR3 is TGCAGCGTTGACACAGGGAGGCCCTATGGCTACACCTTC.

This chain connects TRBV29-1 to TRBJ2-1; TRBD1 is a possible D gene (6 bases). The CDR3 contains 16 residues. Trimming shortened V by 7 bases and J by 6 bases, and 25 bases separated the two germline ends. CDR1 is SQVTM, CDR2 ANQGSEA, per germline. Here the CDR3 DNA reads TGCAGCGGACAAGAACAGGGAGTTTTATGGGGCAATGAGCAGTTCTTC. Its protein product is CSGQEQGVLWGNEQFF.

The chain has TRBV7-9 and TRBJ2-3; D may be TRBD2 (6 bases). The CDR3 has 15 residues. V lost 7 bases and J 3 bases, leaving 17 bases between the germline ends. Germline V gives CDR1 SEHNR, CDR2 FQNEAQ (reference sequence). CDR3 in amino acids: CASISLDGGTDTQYF. In nucleotides, the CDR3 is TGTGCCAGCATCTCCCTCGACGGGGGAACAGATACGCAGTATTTT.

This clone turned up a few times. This chain links TRBV4-2 with TRBJ2-6; the match to TRBD1 covers 8 bases. Germline V lookup: CDR1 LGHNA, CDR2 YNFKEQ. This CDR3 comprises 18 residues. J lost 2 bases, V lost 0 bases, and 6 bases had no gene match. For the CDR3, the DNA is TGTGCCAGCAGCCAAGATTGGCAGGGGGCTACTGGGGCCAACGTCCTGACTTTC. Translation gives CASSQDWQGATGANVLTF.

This clone was seen once. The chain links TRBV7-2 to TRBJ2-1; D is uncertain. This CDR3 comprises 13 residues. Trimming pared 0 bases from V and 7 bases from J, leaving 7 bases between. Per germline, CDR1 SGHTA and CDR2 FQGNSA. CDR3 amino acids: CASSLAILNEQFF. The CDR3 DNA sequence: TGTGCCAGCAGCTTAGCTATTTTGAATGAGCAGTTCTTC.